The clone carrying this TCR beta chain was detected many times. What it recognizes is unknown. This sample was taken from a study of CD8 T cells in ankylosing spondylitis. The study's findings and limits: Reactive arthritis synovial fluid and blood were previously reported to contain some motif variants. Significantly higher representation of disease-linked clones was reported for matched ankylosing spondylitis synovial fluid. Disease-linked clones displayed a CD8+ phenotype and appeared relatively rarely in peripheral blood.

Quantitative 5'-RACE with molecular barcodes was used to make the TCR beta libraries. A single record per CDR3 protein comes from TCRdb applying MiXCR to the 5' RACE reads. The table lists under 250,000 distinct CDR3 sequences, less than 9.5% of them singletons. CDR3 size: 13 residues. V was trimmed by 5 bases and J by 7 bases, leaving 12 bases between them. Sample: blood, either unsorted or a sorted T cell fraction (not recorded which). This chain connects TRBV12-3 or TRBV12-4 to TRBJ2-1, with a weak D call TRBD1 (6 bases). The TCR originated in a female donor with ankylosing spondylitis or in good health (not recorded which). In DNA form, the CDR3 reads TGTGCCAGCAGTCGTCTTAGGGGGAATGAGCAGTTCTTC. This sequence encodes CASSRLRGNEQFF.